What follows are 20 T cell receptor beta chains derived from one specimen sequenced in a study of tumor and adjacent non-tumor tissue in lung cancer. Three rounds of nested PCR, following a modified ARM-PCR protocol, produced the TCRbeta library. TCRdb recomputed calls from the multiplex PCR reads with MiXCR, one row per CDR3 protein. The sample lists 70,000 to 90,000 distinct CDR3 sequences, around 70% occurring once. No cell sorting was done before RNA was extracted from the tissue. The normal lung tissue was taken more than 3 cm from the tumor edge. The sample consisted of distant non-tumor lung tissue. The receptors derive from a woman between 50 and 59 years old with non-small cell lung cancer.

The chain recombines TRBV5-5 with TRBJ2-2, with unresolved D. CDR3 length equals 15 residues. Germline assignment: CDR1 SGHKS and CDR2 YYEKEE (reference sequence). V was shortened by 3 bases and J by 4 bases, with 13 bases between the two germline ends. DNA of the CDR3: TGTGCCAGCAGCTGGATTGGGCAGCCCACCGGGGAGCTGTTTTTT. This sequence encodes CASSWIGQPTGELFF.

This clonotype was observed at least ten times. The CDR3 region is CASSPTTEDEQFF. The CDR3 nucleotides are TGTGCCAGCAGTCCGACCACGGAGGATGAGCAGTTCTTC. This chain connects TRBV12-3 or TRBV12-4 to TRBJ2-1, with a possible D match to TRBD2 (5 bases). V was cut by 5 bases and J by 8 bases, with 13 bases left in between. The CDR3 loop spans 13 amino acids.

On this clonotype: One end of the junction does not line up with germline, which may come from a read error. The V call is TRBV20-1, the J call TRBJ1-1; TRBD1 aligns across 11 bases. Germline assignment: CDR1 DFQATT and CDR2 SNEGSKA (reference sequence). The CDR3 runs 15 residues. The CDR3 protein is CCAEDRGHGNTEAFF. CDR3 nucleotide sequence: TGCTGTGCAGAGGACAGGGGGCATGGGAACACTGAAGCTTTCTTT.

The sample holds many counts of this clonotype. The rearrangement uses TRBV10-3 and TRBJ2-7; D gene unclear. Germline V gives CDR1 ENHRY, CDR2 SYGVKD. V lost 10 bases, J lost 6 bases, and 16 bases lay in between. The CDR3 loop spans 12 amino acids. The CDR3 here is CATQANPGEQYF. CDR3 DNA: TGTGCCACTCAGGCGAATCCGGGCGAGCAGTACTTC.

About this clonotype: Sequence at one end of the junction differs from germline and may be a read error. CDR3 nucleotide sequence: TGTGCCAGCACCAAGACAGGGGGAAACACCGGGGAACTGCTTTTT. This sequence encodes CASTKTGGNTGELLF. This chain connects TRBV6-2 or TRBV6-3 to TRBJ2-2; 9 positions match TRBD1. The CDR3 is 15 amino acids. Germline V gives CDR1 MNHEY, CDR2 SVGEGT.

Remarks on this clonotype: Mismatch with germline at one junction end may stem from a read error. The chain joins TRBV6-1 to TRBJ2-2; D remains ambiguous. This CDR3 is 13 amino acids long. Germline lookup yields CDR1 MNHNS and CDR2 SASEGT. CDR3 residues: CASLVVNTEELFF. The DNA of the CDR3 is TGTGCCAGCCTAGTGGTGAACACCGAGGAGCTGTTTTTT.

At least ten counts were recorded for this clonotype. The chain joins TRBV11-3 to TRBJ2-5, with D tentatively TRBD2 (5 bases). The length of the CDR3 is 13 residues. The germline V gene has CDR1 SGHNT and CDR2 YENEEA. V shed 5 bases and J shed 2 bases, with 9 bases lying between them. This CDR3 reads CASSRGQQETQYF. CDR3 in DNA: TGTGCCAGCAGCCGAGGGCAACAAGAGACCCAGTACTTC.

This clonotype turned up a few times. A much larger clone differs by one base, so this may be a read error. This chain joins TRBV20-1 and TRBJ2-5; a weak D match, TRBD2 (5 bases). The germline CDR1 and CDR2 sequences are DFQATT and SNEGSKA (reference sequence). The CDR3 runs to 16 residues. Trimming took 0 bases from V and 3 from J, leaving 17 bases between them. CDR3 in DNA: TGCAGTGCTAGAGACGTAGCGAGAGGGCTGGAAGAGACCCAGTACTTC. Protein: CSARDVARGLEETQYF.

This clonotype occurred a few times. One end of the junction fails to match germline, which may point to a read error. The rearrangement links TRBV29-1 to TRBJ2-5; 11 bases are a match to TRBD2. Germline lookup yields CDR1 SQVTM and CDR2 ANQGSEA. The CDR3 covers 16 residues. Written as DNA, the CDR3 is TGCATCGTTGCGGTCAATAGCGGGGGGGCTGTGGAGACCCAGTACTTC. It yields the protein CIVAVNSGGAVETQYF.

Of note for this clonotype: Germline and junction disagree at one end, which may indicate a read error. The V gene is TRBV6-2 or TRBV6-3, the J gene TRBJ2-1; D is possibly TRBD1 (5 bases). The CDR3 contains 14 residues. CDR1 is MNHEY and CDR2 is SVGEGT in the germline V gene. In DNA form, the CDR3 reads TGTGCAAGCAGTTACTCTAGGGGCTACGATGAGCAGTTCTTC. Its protein product is CASSYSRGYDEQFF.

This clonotype has just a few counts. The chain has TRBV28 and TRBJ2-3, with no clear D. CDR1 and CDR2 from the germline V gene are MDHEN and SYDVKM. Deletions cut 3 bases from V and 1 base from J, with 8 bases between. The CDR3 is 14 amino acids. CDR3 coding DNA: TGTGCCAGCAGTTTTGTTTCATGCACAGATACGCAGTATTTT. This encodes CASSFVSCTDTQYF.

This clonotype was observed once. This clone may be a read error of a much larger clone one base away. The genes are TRBV6-1 and TRBJ2-1; 7 bases map to TRBD2. The CDR3 length is 14 residues. After removal of 6 bases from V and 8 bases from J, the junction contained 10 bases not matched to a gene. Germline assignment: CDR1 MNHNS and CDR2 SASEGT. CDR3 amino acids: CASRAGEIVDEQFF. DNA for the CDR3: TGTGCCAGCAGGGCGGGGGAAATCGTCGATGAGCAGTTCTTC.

Points on this clonotype: This clone may be a read error of a much larger clone one base away. V gene TRBV4-1 combines with J gene TRBJ2-7, with D tentatively TRBD2 (5 bases). This CDR3 has 16 residues. CDR1 is MGHRA and CDR2 is YSYEKL in the germline V gene. CDR3 DNA: TGCACCAGCAGCCAAGAGGGCGTCGGCATCGGCTACGAGCAGTACTTC. Amino acid sequence: CTSSQEGVGIGYEQYF.

Comments on this clonotype: Just one base apart from a much larger clone, this may be a read error. The chain combines TRBV7-9 with TRBJ2-1, with TRBD1 identical over 8 bases. V shed 3 bases, J shed 10 bases, and the junction held 5 bases outside the gene matches. Germline CDR1 is SEHNR and CDR2 is FQNEAQ (reference sequence). This CDR3 has 13 amino acids. The CDR3: CASSLTGVQEQFF. The CDR3 DNA sequence: TGTGCCAGCAGCTTGACAGGGGTTCAGGAGCAGTTCTTC.

With regard to this clonotype: Germline and junction disagree at one end, which may indicate a read error. This chain links TRBV28 with TRBJ2-7, with TRBD2 matching over 12 bases. The V gene's germline CDR1 is MDHEN and CDR2 SYDVKM. CDR3 length: 15 amino acids. The CDR3 nucleotides are TGTGCCAGCCAAAGCCTAGCGGGAGGGACCTACGAGCAATACTTC. It is translated as CASQSLAGGTYEQYF.

The sample holds many counts of this clonotype. This chain uses TRBV29-1 with TRBJ2-5; TRBD1 matches 7 bases. CDR1 is SQVTM, CDR2 ANQGSEA, per germline. This CDR3 has 13 residues. V dropped 4 bases and J dropped 4; count of bases not matched to a gene: 6. The CDR3 loop reads CSVGQGKRETQYF. The CDR3 DNA follows: TGCAGCGTTGGACAGGGAAAGCGAGAGACCCAGTACTTC.

Comment on this clonotype: A single base separates this from a much larger clone, so it may be a read error. V is TRBV4-1 and J is TRBJ1-1; D unclear. The V gene's germline CDR1 is MGHRA and CDR2 YSYEKL. Deletions cut 4 bases from V and 7 bases from J, with 22 bases between. The CDR3 has 16 residues. In nucleotides, the CDR3 is TGCGCCAGCAGCCCTTTCGCCCTGATTCCCGGGAATGAAGCTTTCTTT. Protein product: CASSPFALIPGNEAFF.

Notes on this clonotype: The germline gene is not matched at one end of the junction; a read error may be the cause. This rearrangement joins TRBV14 to TRBJ2-7; possibly TRBD1 or TRBD2 for D (5 bases each). There are 17 residues in the CDR3. CDR1 is SGHDN and CDR2 is FVKESK in the germline V gene. The CDR3 here is CASNQDHGTENVYEQYF. CDR3 bases: TGTGCCAGCAACCAAGATCACGGGACCGAAAATGTTTACGAGCAGTACTTC.

Remarks on this clonotype: A read error may be the cause here, since a much bigger clone is one base away. The chain combines TRBV4-3 with TRBJ2-5; tentatively, D is TRBD1 (6 bases). Trimming took off 3 bases at V and 7 bases at J, with 12 bases between the two ends. The germline CDR1 and CDR2 sequences are LGHNA and YSLEER. The CDR3 contains 13 residues. The CDR3 is CASSQNLGGTQYF. The CDR3 DNA sequence: TGCGCCAGCAGCCAGAACCTAGGGGGGACCCAGTACTTC.

Turning to this clonotype: This clone may be a read error of a much larger clone one base away. The V gene is TRBV6-5, the J gene TRBJ1-4, with a weak D call TRBD1 (5 bases). This CDR3 spans 12 amino acids. Germline CDR1 is MNHEY and CDR2 is SVGAGI. Trimming left V 2 bases short and J 10 bases short, with 8 bases between. Here the CDR3 DNA reads TGTGCCAGCAGTTACGGCAGGGTAAAACTGTTTTTT. It specifies CASSYGRVKLFF.